The entry below describes one T cell receptor beta chain. The data derive from a study of blood T cell repertoires in COVID-19. The CDR3 is 16 amino acids. V was pared by 6 bases and J by 4 bases, with 14 bases of the junction left unmatched. Germline values: CDR1 KGHSH, CDR2 LQKENI. Data came from immunoSEQ multiplex PCR; TCRdb stores just in-frame clones and leaves some out. The sample lists approximately 46,000 clones, 80% to 85% occurring once. The chain is built from TRBV18 and TRBJ1-2; TRBD1 matches 7 bases. Sequenced input: peripheral blood. The TCR originated in a woman older than 75 with COVID-19, enrolled during active disease. Written as DNA, the CDR3 is TGTGCCAGCTCCCCGGAGGGGGCCGCTATGCGCTATGGCTACACCTTC. Its translation is CASSPEGAAMRYGYTF.